This T cell receptor (beta chain) originates from a study of blood T cell repertoires in COVID-19. The CDR3 runs to 14 residues. Germline V gene lookup returns CDR1 SGHVS and CDR2 FQNEAQ. V was trimmed by 1 base and J by 7 bases, leaving 13 bases between them. Per the study methods: Reference gene primer amplification gave estimated nucleated cell counts. The table came from immunoSEQ multiplex PCR; TCRdb's copy has only in-frame clones and leaves some out. The V and J calls and the clone size are those of that table, but D and trimming were determined from the DNA. The table lists 100,000 to 150,000 clones, around 88% of them singletons.

This clonotype was obtained from a man at least 80 years old with active or convalescent COVID-19. This sequence joins TRBV7-8 and TRBJ1-2; D gene ambiguous. Sequencing was performed on peripheral blood. This chain's CDR3 is CASSLEGDSFGYTF. DNA for the CDR3: TGTGCCAGCAGCTTAGAAGGAGATTCTTTTGGCTACACCTTC.